This T cell receptor beta chain was recorded in a study of OX40 agonist ivuxolimab in advanced cancers. Study summary: Three patients had partial responses: one hepatocellular carcinoma, two cutaneous melanoma.

The ends lost 5 bases at V and 4 bases at J; junction bases unmatched: 5. Germline V lookup: CDR1 LNHDA, CDR2 SQIVND (reference sequence). The CDR3 covers 15 residues. TCRdb's table, derived via immunoSEQ multiplex PCR, lists solely in-frame clones and lacks some. The sample yields 85,000 to 130,000 clones, 90% seen once. This chain links TRBV19 with TRBJ2-7; 13 bases map to TRBD2. The sequencing used CD4+ or CD8+ T cells sorted from blood, collected in a trial of the OX40 agonist ivuxolimab. The sequence was obtained from an adult with an advanced solid tumor such as melanoma, head and neck, liver or kidney cancer. CDR3 DNA: TGTGCCAGTAGTCCACAGACTAGCGGGAGGTACGAGCAGTACTTC. This encodes CASSPQTSGRYEQYF.